Below are 30 T cell receptor beta chains sequenced from a single sample in a study of blood T cell repertoires in COVID-19. Profiled with immunoSEQ multiplex PCR; TCRdb holds only in-frame clones, not every one. The sample records 300,000 to 400,000 clones, more than 75% being singletons. Sequenced: peripheral blood. These receptors were taken from a woman in her forties or fifties with active or convalescent COVID-19.

The J gene is TRBJ2-7, the V gene TRBV5-5; TRBD1 aligns across 7 bases. This CDR3 has 17 residues. Trimming removed 7 bases from V and 3 bases from J; junction bases left unmatched: 19. Germline V lookup: CDR1 SGHKS, CDR2 YYEKEE (reference sequence). The CDR3 is CASGPNVGPGQLYEQYF. The CDR3 DNA sequence: TGTGCCAGCGGACCCAATGTGGGACCGGGACAGCTCTACGAGCAGTACTTC.

J is TRBJ1-5 and V is TRBV19, with D uncertain. Deletions cut 6 bases from V and 4 bases from J, with 7 bases between. CDR3 length: 12 amino acids. The germline gives CDR1 LNHDA, CDR2 SQIVND (reference sequence). The DNA of the CDR3 is TGTGCCAGTAGCGGGTTGAATCAGCCCCAGCATTTT. This codes for CASSGLNQPQHF.

Notes on this clone: The same CDR3 also results from other DNA sequences found in this sample. The chain carries TRBV7-2 and TRBJ2-5; maybe TRBD2 (5 bases). V lost 5 bases and J 4 bases, leaving 11 bases between the germline ends. In germline, CDR1 is SGHTA, CDR2 FQGNSA. This CDR3 has 13 amino acids. The DNA for the CDR3 is TGTGCCAGCAGCCCGGCTAGCCGAGAGACCCAGTACTTC. The encoded protein is CASSPASRETQYF.

The chain carries TRBV2 and TRBJ1-2, with D possibly being TRBD1 (6 bases). V lost 6 bases and J 4 bases, leaving 15 bases between the germline ends. The CDR3 length is 14 residues. Looked up from germline, CDR1 is SNHLY and CDR2 is FYNNEI. CDR3 nucleotide sequence: TGTGCCAGCAGGGTGGGGACATGGATCTATGGCTACACCTTC. As protein: CASRVGTWIYGYTF.

The chain uses TRBV19 and TRBJ1-5; 7 nucleotides match TRBD1. The CDR3 length is 12 residues. Germline V gene sequence: CDR1 LNHDA, CDR2 SQIVND (reference sequence). The J segment lost 12 bases and the V segment lost 8 bases, leaving 10 bases of the junction unmatched. In DNA, the CDR3 is TGTGCCAGTTCGGGACAGTTTTTGCTCCAGCATTTT. Its protein is CASSGQFLLQHF.

V usage is TRBV27 and J usage is TRBJ1-2; a possible D gene is TRBD1 (5 bases). The CDR3 runs 16 residues. V was pared by 4 bases and J by 4 bases, with 19 bases between. Per germline, CDR1 MNHEY and CDR2 SMNVEV (reference sequence). CDR3 loop: CASSSSFREGSYGYTF. CDR3 in DNA: TGTGCCAGCAGTTCCAGCTTCAGGGAAGGTTCCTATGGCTACACCTTC.

The rearrangement uses TRBV28 and TRBJ1-1, with 8 bases identical to TRBD1. Germline assignment: CDR1 MDHEN and CDR2 SYDVKM. J was trimmed by 3 bases and V by 5 bases; bases with no gene match: 11. The CDR3 runs 16 residues. The CDR3 protein is CASSPRTGRGDTEAFF. In DNA, the CDR3 is TGTGCCAGCAGTCCGCGGACAGGGAGGGGGGACACTGAAGCTTTCTTT.

The CDR3 is CASSIGTGRAFF. For the CDR3, the DNA is TGTGCCAGTAGTATCGGGACAGGGCGCGCTTTCTTT. V usage is TRBV19 and J usage is TRBJ1-1; 9 bases agree with TRBD1. This CDR3 contains 12 residues. The V gene end was trimmed by 3 bases and the J gene end by 11 bases; junction bases not matched to a gene: 4. Germline loops: CDR1 LNHDA, CDR2 SQIVND (reference sequence).

The rearrangement uses TRBV30 and TRBJ1-1; a possible D gene is TRBD1 (5 bases). V was clipped by 1 base and J by 1 base, with 13 bases between them. The V gene's germline CDR1 is GTSNPN and CDR2 SVGIG (reference sequence). The CDR3 consists of 15 residues. The CDR3 sequence: CAWSGAGYGNTEAFF. The CDR3 DNA is TGTGCCTGGAGTGGAGCAGGGTACGGGAACACTGAAGCTTTCTTT.

The rearrangement uses TRBV2 and TRBJ1-5; D gene unclear. The V end lost 3 bases, the J end lost 8 bases, and 8 bases lay between the germline ends. Germline V lookup: CDR1 SNHLY, CDR2 FYNNEI. The CDR3 has 12 residues. CDR3 protein: CASSEGVEPQHF. The CDR3 DNA follows: TGTGCCAGCAGTGAGGGCGTTGAGCCCCAGCATTTT.

The chain employs TRBV7-3 and TRBJ2-7, with 7 bases matching TRBD2. Per the germline V gene, CDR1 is SGHTA and CDR2 is FQGTGA. The CDR3 covers 14 residues. The V segment lost 3 bases and the J segment 7 bases; nucleotides outside the gene matches: 9. The CDR3 DNA sequence: TGTGCCAGCAGCTTGCAGGCGGGAGTTCGGGAGCAGTACTTC. It codes for CASSLQAGVREQYF.

The chain recombines TRBV5-1 with TRBJ2-7, with D perhaps TRBD1 (5 bases). Germline CDR1 and CDR2: SGHRS and YFSETQ. V was shortened by 3 bases and J by 4 bases, with 14 bases between the two germline ends. There are 14 residues in the CDR3. Here the CDR3 reads CASSSMTASYEQYF. CDR3 nucleotides: TGCGCCAGCAGCTCCATGACAGCCAGTTACGAGCAGTACTTC.

This chain links TRBV6-5 with TRBJ1-2; no firm D call. Germline CDR1 is MNHEY and CDR2 is SVGAGI. The CDR3 covers 14 residues. V was shortened by 7 bases and J by 4 bases, with 16 bases between the two germline ends. CDR3 protein: CASTRPQASYGYTF. CDR3 coding DNA: TGTGCCAGCACCCGTCCCCAAGCTTCCTATGGCTACACCTTC.

In its sample, this clone was seen a few times. This sequence joins TRBV30 and TRBJ2-7; perhaps TRBD1 as D (7 bases). There are 11 residues in the CDR3. CDR1 is GTSNPN and CDR2 is SVGIG in the germline V gene (reference sequence). V was pared by 4 bases and J by 4 bases, with 8 bases between. CDR3 sequence: CAWTGGYEQYF. Written as DNA, the CDR3 is TGTGCCTGGACAGGGGGGTACGAGCAGTACTTC. Together with reference TRBV30 and TRBJ2-7, the CDR3 gives the full variable domain: SQTIHQWPATLVQPVGSPLSLECTVEGTSNPNLYWYRQAAGRGLQLLFYSVGIGQISSEVPQNLSASRPQDRQFILSSKKLLLSDSGFYLCAWTGGYEQYFGPGTRLTVT.

V usage is TRBV3-1 (or the pseudogene TRBV3-2) and J usage is TRBJ2-2; 9 bases map to TRBD1. The germline V gene has CDR1 LGHDT and CDR2 YNNKEL (reference sequence). This CDR3 spans 15 amino acids. V gave up 4 bases and J gave up 5 bases; unmatched junction bases: 5. CDR3 bases: TGTGCCAGCAGCCTACAGGGGGCGGTAACCGGGGAGCTGTTTTTT. Amino acid sequence: CASSLQGAVTGELFF.

The chain carries TRBV19 and TRBJ1-1; D call uncertain. This CDR3 has 11 residues. With 10 bases removed from V and 5 bases from J, the gap between germline ends came to 11 bases. Germline V gene lookup returns CDR1 LNHDA and CDR2 SQIVND (reference sequence). In DNA, the CDR3 is TGTGCCACCTCGGGAGGAACTGAAGCTTTCTTT. Translating gives CATSGGTEAFF.

V and J are TRBV18 and TRBJ2-5, with D maybe TRBD1 (6 bases). This CDR3 spans 18 amino acids. With 0 bases removed from V and 1 base from J, the gap between germline ends came to 18 bases. Germline V gives CDR1 KGHSH, CDR2 LQKENI. The CDR3 here is CASSPPTYLTGPQETQYF. As DNA, the CDR3 is TGTGCCAGCTCACCACCAACGTATTTGACAGGACCCCAAGAGACCCAGTACTTC.

This chain uses TRBV11-2 with TRBJ2-7; the match to TRBD1 covers 8 bases. Germline assignment: CDR1 SGHAT and CDR2 FQNNGV. There are 14 residues in the CDR3. The V segment lost 1 base and the J segment 3 bases; nucleotides outside the gene matches: 2. CDR3 residues: CASSLGTGNYEQYF. Written as DNA, the CDR3 is TGTGCCAGCAGCTTAGGGACAGGGAACTACGAGCAGTACTTC. The whole variable domain, remainder taken from reference TRBV11-2 and TRBJ2-7, is EAGVAQSPRYKIIEKRQSVAFWCNPISGHATLYWYQQILGQGPKLLIQFQNNGVVDDSQLPKDRFSAERLKGVDSTLKIQPAKLEDSAVYLCASSLGTGNYEQYFGPGTRLTVT.

The chain employs TRBV4-3 and TRBJ1-6; D is undetermined. Germline V gene sequence: CDR1 LGHNA, CDR2 YSLEER. This CDR3 has 18 residues. V lost 1 base to trimming and J lost 7 bases, with 20 bases between them. The CDR3 nucleotides read TGCGCCAGCAGCCAAGTACTCGGCAAGGGAGGTCCGAATTCACCCCTCCACTTT. This codes for CASSQVLGKGGPNSPLHF.

The chain combines TRBV28 with TRBJ1-1, with D possibly TRBD1 on 5 matching bases. Between the trimmed V and J ends, which lost 4 bases and 6 bases, there was a span of 42 bases. The germline V gene has CDR1 MDHEN and CDR2 SYDVKM. The CDR3 extends over 23 amino acids. The CDR3 DNA reads as TGTGCCAGCAGTTCTTTCTTTCCTCCTTTCAACCTGCGTAGTGGACAACTTAGAGCTGAAGCTTTCTTT. Residues: CASSSFFPPFNLRSGQLRAEAFF.

Comment on this clone: Within the sample, other DNA sequences also encode this same CDR3. The chain links TRBV18 to TRBJ2-5; D unclear. V was shortened by 3 bases and J by 5 bases, with 7 bases between the two germline ends. Germline CDR1 and CDR2: KGHSH and LQKENI. The CDR3 has 12 residues. Written as DNA, the CDR3 is TGTGCCAGCTCACCTCCCGGGGAGACCCAGTACTTC. This gives the protein CASSPPGETQYF.

The chain uses TRBV29-1 and TRBJ2-7, with 7 bases lining up with TRBD2. Germline CDR1 and CDR2: SQVTM and ANQGSEA. The CDR3 has 12 residues. V was clipped by 4 bases and J by 2 bases; unmatched bases: 2. CDR3 sequence: CSVASGTYEQYF. In DNA, the CDR3 is TGCAGCGTTGCCAGCGGGACCTACGAGCAGTACTTC.

On this clone itself: The same CDR3 also results from other DNA sequences found in this sample. The V and J genes are TRBV18 and TRBJ2-7; no reliable D call. The CDR3 runs to 12 residues. Germline V lookup: CDR1 KGHSH, CDR2 LQKENI. Between the trimmed V and J ends, which lost 2 bases and 2 bases, there was a span of 4 bases. CDR3 DNA sequence: TGTGCCAGCTCACCATCAGCCTACGAGCAGTACTTC. This gives the protein CASSPSAYEQYF.

The V and J genes are TRBV4-2 and TRBJ2-1, with 13 bases that match TRBD2. Trimming took 0 bases from V and 8 from J; bases not matched to a gene: 10. Germline loops: CDR1 LGHNA, CDR2 YNFKEQ. The CDR3 extends over 18 amino acids. CDR3 in DNA: TGTGCCAGCAGCCAAGACCGACTGACTAGCGGGGGGCGGGATGAGCAGTTCTTC. Protein product: CASSQDRLTSGGRDEQFF.

The gene calls are TRBV6-2 or TRBV6-3 and TRBJ2-1; 11 bases align to TRBD2. Germline values: CDR1 MNHEY, CDR2 SVGEGT. There are 15 residues in the CDR3. V trimming: 5 bases; J trimming: 2 bases; junction bases outside the gene matches: 2. CDR3 DNA: TGTGCCAGCAGTCTACTAGCGGGAGCCTACAATGAGCAGTTCTTC. This gives the protein CASSLLAGAYNEQFF.

The chain uses TRBV12-3 or TRBV12-4 and TRBJ1-3; D is unclear. This CDR3 comprises 12 residues. Trimming pared 5 bases from V and 2 bases from J, leaving 4 bases between. For the CDR3, the DNA is TGTGCCAGCAGTCCTACTGGAAACACCATATATTTT. Translated: CASSPTGNTIYF.

The chain carries TRBV2 and TRBJ2-7, with D possibly TRBD2 on 5 matching bases. The germline V and J ends were trimmed by 1 base and 3 bases, with 13 bases remaining between them. The CDR3 is 15 residues long. Per germline, CDR1 SNHLY and CDR2 FYNNEI. The CDR3 DNA is TGTGCCAGCAGTGAAGGGACTGCCGACCTCTACGAGCAGTACTTC. Residues: CASSEGTADLYEQYF.

The chain couples TRBV5-1 to TRBJ1-2; unclear D gene. The CDR3 is 13 residues long. CDR1 is SGHRS and CDR2 is YFSETQ in the germline V gene. V lost 1 base, J lost 4 bases, and 8 bases lay in between. CDR3 nucleotides: TGCGCCAGCAGCTTGTCTGCTATCTATGGCTACACCTTC. Protein product: CASSLSAIYGYTF.

The gene calls are TRBV30 and TRBJ1-2; tentatively, D is TRBD1 (6 bases). With 4 bases removed from V and 6 bases from J, the gap between germline ends came to 18 bases. CDR1 is GTSNPN and CDR2 is SVGIG in the germline V gene (reference sequence). The CDR3 runs 14 residues. For the CDR3, the DNA is TGTGCCTGGAATCTAGGCAGGGGCAGCAATGGCTACACCTTC. This codes for CAWNLGRGSNGYTF. Together with reference TRBV30 and TRBJ1-2, the CDR3 gives the full variable domain: SQTIHQWPATLVQPVGSPLSLECTVEGTSNPNLYWYRQAAGRGLQLLFYSVGIGQISSEVPQNLSASRPQDRQFILSSKKLLLSDSGFYLCAWNLGRGSNGYTFGSGTRLTVV.

The chain combines TRBV7-2 with TRBJ2-5, with D tentatively TRBD1 (6 bases). CDR3 length equals 12 residues. V lost 5 bases and J 4 bases, leaving 8 bases between the germline ends. Germline-derived CDR1 and CDR2 are SGHTA and FQGNSA. In DNA, the CDR3 is TGTGCCAGCAGCCAGGGGAGAGAGACCCAGTACTTC. This gives the protein CASSQGRETQYF. Complete variable domain (other parts from reference TRBV7-2 and TRBJ2-5): GAGVSQSPSNKVTEKGKDVELRCDPISGHTALYWYRQSLGQGLEFLIYFQGNSAPDKSGLPSDRFSAERTGGSVSTLTIQRTQQEDSAVYLCASSQGRETQYFGPGTRLLVL.